One and the same sample provided the 13 T cell receptor beta chains below, sequenced in a study of cytomegalovirus exposure and HLA in healthy donors. Primers for the PCR totalled 60 Vbeta and 13 Jbeta. Sequenced by immunoSEQ multiplex PCR; TCRdb stores in-frame clones only, minus some. The sample records under 150,000 clones, 80% to 90% being singletons. Sequencing input: PBMCs. The receptors shown here come from a woman aged 40-49 years in good health and CMV-seropositive.

This clone was observed once. The chain recombines TRBV5-1 with TRBJ2-2; TRBD1 aligns across 8 bases. Trimming took 1 base from V and 6 from J; bases not matched to a gene: 2. The germline V gene encodes CDR1 SGHRS and CDR2 YFSETQ. This CDR3 contains 14 residues. This chain's CDR3 is CASSLQGAPGELFF. In DNA form, the CDR3 reads TGCGCCAGCAGCTTGCAGGGGGCGCCCGGGGAGCTGTTTTTT.

In this sample, this clone turned up once. The V call is TRBV7-9, the J call TRBJ2-2; D possibly corresponds to TRBD2 (6 bases). The germline V gene encodes CDR1 SEHNR and CDR2 FQNEAQ (reference sequence). This CDR3 contains 15 residues. The germline V and J ends were trimmed by 3 bases and 1 base, with 9 bases remaining between them. The CDR3 loop reads CASSFGGRNTGELFF. CDR3 coding DNA: TGTGCCAGCAGCTTCGGGGGACGGAACACCGGGGAGCTGTTTTTT.

In its sample, this clone was seen a few times. CDR3 sequence reads: CASLPVTGELFF. The CDR3 nucleotides read TGTGCCTCTCTTCCCGTGACCGGGGAGCTGTTTTTT. This chain connects TRBV6-5 to TRBJ2-2; D is unclear. The V and J ends lost 11 bases and 5 bases respectively, with 12 bases between them. CDR3 length: 12 amino acids. Germline V gene data show CDR1 as MNHEY and CDR2 as SVGAGI.

In this sample, this clone turned up a few times. The chain couples TRBV11-2 to TRBJ2-7; 7 nucleotides match TRBD1. The CDR3 contains 14 residues. With V trimmed by 4 bases and J by 5 bases, 8 bases remained unmatched. From germline, CDR1 is SGHAT and CDR2 FQNNGV. CDR3 DNA sequence: TGTGCCAGCAGCTGGTCGACAGGGAGTAACGAGCAGTACTTC. Encoded protein: CASSWSTGSNEQYF.

This clone was detected once. This chain joins TRBV29-1 and TRBJ1-1, with no clear D. V was pared by 6 bases and J by 3 bases, with 11 bases between. The length of the CDR3 is 12 residues. CDR1 and CDR2 from the germline V gene are SQVTM and ANQGSEA. In DNA, the CDR3 is TGCAGCGTCCCCGGGGTCTACACTGAAGCTTTCTTT. Amino acid sequence: CSVPGVYTEAFF.

This clone came up once. The chain carries TRBV27 and TRBJ1-5; possibly TRBD1 for D (6 bases). CDR3 length: 15 residues. V shed 6 bases and J shed 1 base, with 13 bases lying between them. Germline V gene sequence: CDR1 MNHEY, CDR2 SMNVEV (reference sequence). This CDR3 reads CASRGQGVSNQPQHF. CDR3 nucleotide sequence: TGTGCCAGCAGGGGACAAGGGGTAAGCAATCAGCCCCAGCATTTT.

This clone has just one count. The chain links TRBV18 to TRBJ1-2, with 9 bases identical to TRBD1. Germline CDR1 and CDR2: KGHSH and LQKENI. V dropped 5 bases and J dropped 8; count of bases not matched to a gene: 12. The CDR3 runs 15 residues. As DNA, the CDR3 is TGTGCCAGCTCAAACCAGGCGAGACAGGGGGACGGCTACACCTTC. It yields the protein CASSNQARQGDGYTF. Full variable domain (rest looked up from reference TRBV18 and TRBJ1-2): NAGVMQNPRHLVRRRGQEARLRCSPMKGHSHVYWYRQLPEEGLKFMVYLQKENIIDESGMPKERFSAEFPKEGPSILRIQQVVRGDSAAYFCASSNQARQGDGYTFGSGTRLTVV.

The chain joins TRBV28 to TRBJ1-2, with TRBD1 matching over 9 bases. J was trimmed by 7 bases and V by 3 bases; bases with no gene match: 6. CDR3 length: 14 amino acids. Germline CDR1 MDHEN, CDR2 SYDVKM. The CDR3 spells CASSLAGTGPGYTF. The CDR3 coding sequence is TGTGCCAGCAGTTTGGCCGGGACAGGGCCTGGCTACACCTTC.

V gene TRBV9 combines with J gene TRBJ2-1; TRBD1 aligns across 9 bases. V lost 3 bases and J lost 2; bases outside the gene matches: 6. The CDR3 has 16 residues. Germline V gene lookup returns CDR1 SGDLS and CDR2 YYNGEE. Here the CDR3 reads CASSGPGQGTYNEQFF. CDR3 nucleotide sequence: TGTGCCAGCAGCGGGCCGGGACAGGGAACCTACAATGAGCAGTTCTTC. The full variable domain, completed using reference TRBV9 and TRBJ2-1, is DSGVTQTPKHLITATGQRVTLRCSPRSGDLSVYWYQQSLDQGLQFLIQYYNGEERAKGNILERFSAQQFPDLHSELNLSSLELGDSALYFCASSGPGQGTYNEQFFGPGTRLTVL.

The chain is built from TRBV7-8 and TRBJ1-4; the match to TRBD1 covers 8 bases. There are 16 residues in the CDR3. Trimming took 5 bases from V and 3 from J; bases not matched to a gene: 8. The germline V gene has CDR1 SGHVS and CDR2 FQNEAQ. As DNA, the CDR3 is TGTGCCAGCAGCGCGTCCACAGGGGGGGCTAATGAAAAACTGTTTTTT. Amino acid sequence: CASSASTGGANEKLFF.

The chain links TRBV7-6 to TRBJ2-1; no firm D call. Germline CDR1 is SGHVS and CDR2 is FNYEAQ. V lost 0 bases and J 2 bases, leaving 8 bases between the germline ends. The CDR3 has 15 amino acids. In DNA, the CDR3 is TGTGCCAGCAGCTTAGCGGGCCTTACCTACAATGAGCAGTTCTTC. Protein sequence: CASSLAGLTYNEQFF.

V usage is TRBV2 and J usage is TRBJ2-3, with D possibly being TRBD2 (6 bases). This CDR3 spans 16 amino acids. V was clipped by 3 bases and J by 1 base, with 14 bases between them. CDR1 is SNHLY and CDR2 is FYNNEI in the germline V gene. CDR3 DNA sequence: TGTGCCAGCAGTGATCGGAGGCGGGGCCGCACAGATACGCAGTATTTT. It is translated as CASSDRRRGRTDTQYF.

The chain's CDR3 is CASSTQEGPYEQYF. In nucleotides, the CDR3 is TGTGCCAGCTCCACACAGGAGGGACCCTACGAGCAGTACTTC. The V gene is TRBV18, the J gene TRBJ2-7; a possible D gene is TRBD2 (6 bases). Germline CDR1 reads KGHSH; CDR2 reads LQKENI. This CDR3 region has 14 residues. Trimming cost V 6 bases and J 2 bases, with 14 bases left between them.